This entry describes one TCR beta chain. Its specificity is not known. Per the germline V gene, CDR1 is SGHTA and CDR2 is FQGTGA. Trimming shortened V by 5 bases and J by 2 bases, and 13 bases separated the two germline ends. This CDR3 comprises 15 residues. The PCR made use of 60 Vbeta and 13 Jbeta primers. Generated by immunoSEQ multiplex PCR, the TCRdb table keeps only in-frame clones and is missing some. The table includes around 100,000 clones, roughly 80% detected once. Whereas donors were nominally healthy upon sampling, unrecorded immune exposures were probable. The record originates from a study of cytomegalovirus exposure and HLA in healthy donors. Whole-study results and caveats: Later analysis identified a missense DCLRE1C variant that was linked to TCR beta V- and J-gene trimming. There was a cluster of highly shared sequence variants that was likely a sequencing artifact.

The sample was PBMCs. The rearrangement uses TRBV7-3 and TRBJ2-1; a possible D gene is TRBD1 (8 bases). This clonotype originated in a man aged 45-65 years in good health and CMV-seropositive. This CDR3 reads CASSTQGGPYNEQFF. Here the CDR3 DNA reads TGTGCCAGCAGCACACAGGGGGGGCCCTACAATGAGCAGTTCTTC.